The clone carrying this T cell receptor beta chain appeared a few times. Its antigen is unidentified. The data were taken from a study of T cell repertoires in cytomegalovirus infection. Study information: CMV infection together with matching HLA type was indicated by public TCR beta signatures.

Study-wide results and limits: Totalled public TCR beta family frequency picked out people who carried CMV plus the relevant HLA.

TCRdb reanalysed the reads using MiXCR and keeps one entry per CDR3 protein. Seen here are around 800,000 distinct CDR3 sequences, approximately 32% observed once, and the top ten hold around 11%. Trimming stripped 4 bases from V and 4 bases from J, with 5 bases between. The CDR3 extends over 12 amino acids. Germline values: CDR1 SGHDN, CDR2 FVKESK. This chain joins TRBV14 and TRBJ2-1; D not resolved. The source was cultured CD8+ T cells from PBMCs, collected from culture after CMV antigen stimulation. The sequence was collected from a human donor in good health (CMV status not recorded). Some clones in this sample may be carry-over from other donors' samples. CDR3 DNA sequence: TGTGCCAGCAGCCTCTATTACAATGAGCAGTTCTTC. It translates to CASSLYYNEQFF.